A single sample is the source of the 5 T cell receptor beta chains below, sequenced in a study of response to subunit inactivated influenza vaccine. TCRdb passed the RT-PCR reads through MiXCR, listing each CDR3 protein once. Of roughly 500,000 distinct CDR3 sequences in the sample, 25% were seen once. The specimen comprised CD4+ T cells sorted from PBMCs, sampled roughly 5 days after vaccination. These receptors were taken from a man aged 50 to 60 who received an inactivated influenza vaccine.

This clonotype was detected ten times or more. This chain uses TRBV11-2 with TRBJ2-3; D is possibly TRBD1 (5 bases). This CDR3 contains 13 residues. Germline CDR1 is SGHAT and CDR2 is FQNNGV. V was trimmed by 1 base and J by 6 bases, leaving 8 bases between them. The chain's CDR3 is CASSLAGIDTQYF. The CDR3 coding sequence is TGTGCCAGCAGCTTAGCAGGGATTGATACGCAGTATTTT.

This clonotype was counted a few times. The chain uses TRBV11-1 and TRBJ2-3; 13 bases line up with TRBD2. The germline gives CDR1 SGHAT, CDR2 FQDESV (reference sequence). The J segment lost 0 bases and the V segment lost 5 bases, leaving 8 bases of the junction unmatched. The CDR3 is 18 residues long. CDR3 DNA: TGTGCCAGCAGCGAGACGGGACTAGCGGGGCCAAGCACAGATACGCAGTATTTT. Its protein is CASSETGLAGPSTDTQYF.

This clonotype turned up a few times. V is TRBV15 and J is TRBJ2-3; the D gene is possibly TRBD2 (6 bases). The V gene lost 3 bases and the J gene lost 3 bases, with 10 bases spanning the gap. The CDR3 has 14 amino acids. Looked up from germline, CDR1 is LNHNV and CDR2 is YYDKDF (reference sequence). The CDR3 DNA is TGTGCCACCAGCAGGCAGGGAGGAACAGATACGCAGTATTTT. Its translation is CATSRQGGTDTQYF.

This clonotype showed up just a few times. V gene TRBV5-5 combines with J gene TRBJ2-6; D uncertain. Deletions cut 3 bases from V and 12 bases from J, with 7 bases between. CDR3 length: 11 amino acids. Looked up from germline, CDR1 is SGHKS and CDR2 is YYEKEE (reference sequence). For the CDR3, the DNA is TGTGCCAGCAGCTCTTGGGGCGTCCTGACTTTC. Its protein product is CASSSWGVLTF.

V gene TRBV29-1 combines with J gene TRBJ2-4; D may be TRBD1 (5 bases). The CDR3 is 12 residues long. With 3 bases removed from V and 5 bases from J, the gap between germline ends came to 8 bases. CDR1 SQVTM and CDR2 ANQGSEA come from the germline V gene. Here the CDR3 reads CSVDQGQNIQYF. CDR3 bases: TGCAGCGTTGATCAGGGCCAAAACATTCAGTACTTC.